This T cell receptor (beta chain) was sequenced during a study of blood T cell repertoires in COVID-19. About the study: From T cells, B-cell-depleted T cells, or PBMCs came the material, which was cDNA or gDNA.

Measured with immunoSEQ multiplex PCR; TCRdb has only the in-frame clones, and not every one. The data contain about 20,000 clones, less than 95% of them singletons. The length of the CDR3 is 18 residues. Germline CDR1 is LGHNA and CDR2 is YSLEER. Between the trimmed V and J ends, which lost 1 base and 5 bases, there was a span of 24 bases. The sequencing input was peripheral blood. The TCR originated in a man aged 65 to 79 with acute or convalescent COVID-19. This chain joins TRBV4-3 and TRBJ2-7; a weak D match, TRBD2 (6 bases). This chain's CDR3 is CASSQGVRGGKAPNEQYF. CDR3 nucleotide sequence: TGCGCCAGCAGCCAAGGGGTTCGTGGGGGGAAGGCCCCAAACGAGCAGTACTTC.